The present entry profiles one T cell receptor (beta chain) with its context. These data belong to a study of PD-1 blockade in classical Hodgkin lymphoma. Method: immunoSEQ multiplex PCR; TCRdb's copy keeps in-frame clones and lacks some. In the table there are 100,000 or so clones, approximately 90% of which are singletons. Germline loops: CDR1 MNHNS, CDR2 SASEGT. The CDR3 consists of 14 residues. Trimming shortened V by 4 bases and J by 3 bases, and 10 bases separated the two germline ends. Time point in this sample: cycle 4 day 1 (C4D1), after 6 weeks of nivolumab. The patients all showed relapse after autologous stem cell transplantation, while their brentuximab vedotin exposure varied.

The chain carries TRBV6-1 and TRBJ1-3, with TRBD1 as a possible D gene (5 bases). The sequence derives from a human donor with classical Hodgkin lymphoma. Sequenced material: peripheral blood mononuclear cells (PBMCs), taken before the fourth cycle of nivolumab. The chain's CDR3 is CASSASDSGNTIYF. CDR3 DNA sequence: TGTGCCAGCAGTGCCTCTGACAGTGGAAACACCATATATTTT.